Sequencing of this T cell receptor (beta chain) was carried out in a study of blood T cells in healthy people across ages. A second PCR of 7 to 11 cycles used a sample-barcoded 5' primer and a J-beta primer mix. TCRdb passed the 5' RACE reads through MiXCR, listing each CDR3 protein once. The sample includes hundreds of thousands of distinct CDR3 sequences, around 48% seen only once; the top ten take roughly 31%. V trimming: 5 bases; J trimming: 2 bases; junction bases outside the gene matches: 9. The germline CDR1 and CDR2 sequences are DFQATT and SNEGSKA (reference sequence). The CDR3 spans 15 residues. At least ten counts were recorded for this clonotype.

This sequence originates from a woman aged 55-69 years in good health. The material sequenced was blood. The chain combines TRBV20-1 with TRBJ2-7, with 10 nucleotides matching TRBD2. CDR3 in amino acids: CSARVAGGGAYEQYF. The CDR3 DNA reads TGCAGTGCTCGAGTAGCGGGAGGTGGGGCCTACGAGCAGTACTTC.